The rows below give T cell receptor beta chains drawn from one sample of a study of T cell responses to AZD1222 COVID-19 vaccine. TCRdb's copy holds only in-frame clones and misses some; the assay was immunoSEQ multiplex PCR. The sample records 82,000 or so clones, 90% to 95% being singletons. This specimen consisted of peripheral blood, obtained on day 0 of AZD1222 vaccination. These receptors were taken from an adult in good health. Both conserved end residues are part of each CDR3. D genes are given only for firm matches.

V gene	J gene	D gene	CDR3 DNA	CDR3 protein
TRBV2	TRBJ2-7	.	TGTGCCAGCAGGGGGGTTGGCTACGAGCAGTACTTC	CASRGVGYEQYF
TRBV28	TRBJ1-2	.	TGTGCCAGCAGAACAGTTGAAAACTATGGCTACACCTTC	CASRTVENYGYTF
TRBV29-1	TRBJ1-5	TRBD1	TGCAGCGTCGGGACAGGTAGCAATCAGCCCCAGCATTTT	CSVGTGSNQPQHF
TRBV3-1/TRBV3-2	TRBJ2-5	TRBD2	TGTGCCAGCAGCCCCGATCATGAAGCGGGGGGGGCTCGAGAGACCCAGTACTTC	CASSPDHEAGGARETQYF
TRBV5-1	TRBJ2-3	.	TGCGCCAGCAGCTTGGGAGCCGGCCAAAGCACAGATACGCAGTATTTT	CASSLGAGQSTDTQYF
TRBV10-3	TRBJ2-3	.	TGTGCCATCAGCAGTAGCACAGATACGCAGTATTTT	CAISSSTDTQYF
TRBV27	TRBJ2-5	TRBD1	TGTGCCAGCACCAGGACAGGGGCGGGTGAGACCCAGTACTTC	CASTRTGAGETQYF
TRBV5-6	TRBJ2-3	TRBD2	TGTGCCAGCAGCTTGGATGGGACTAGACTCACAGATACGCAGTATTTT	CASSLDGTRLTDTQYF
TRBV12-5	TRBJ2-1	.	TGTGCTAGGGGGCCCGGCACCTACAATGAGCAGTTCTTC	CARGPGTYNEQFF
TRBV6-2/TRBV6-3	TRBJ1-1	.	TGTGCCAGCAGTTACCAGGATGAGGGCACTGAAGCTTTCTTT	CASSYQDEGTEAFF